The 7 T cell receptor beta chains listed next were all sequenced from one sample in a study of blood T cell repertoires in COVID-19. Some clones are missing from TCRdb's copy, which holds only in-frame ones; the method was immunoSEQ multiplex PCR. The sample has 300,000 or so clones; roughly 88% are singletons. Sequencing was carried out using peripheral blood. The receptors here all came from a woman aged 30 to 39 with COVID-19, enrolled during active disease.

This clone showed up just a few times. In DNA, the CDR3 is TGCAGCGTTGAAGGTCTAGGGACACCTAGCTCCTACAATGAGCAGTTCTTC. Protein product: CSVEGLGTPSSYNEQFF. The rearrangement uses TRBV29-1 and TRBJ2-1; possible D gene TRBD1, 6 bases. The V gene lost 1 base and the J gene lost 0 bases, with 16 bases spanning the gap. Germline V gene lookup returns CDR1 SQVTM and CDR2 ANQGSEA. CDR3 length: 17 residues.

This clone was detected once. The CDR3 spells CSVGRTGANTEAFF. In DNA, the CDR3 is TGCAGCGTTGGCCGGACAGGGGCGAACACTGAAGCTTTCTTT. This chain joins TRBV29-1 and TRBJ1-1; the match to TRBD1 covers 9 bases. CDR3 length equals 14 residues. V lost 4 bases, J lost 1 base, and 4 bases stayed unmatched. Germline V CDR1 and CDR2: SQVTM, ANQGSEA.

The CDR3 nucleotides read TGTGCCTGGAGTGAGGTTATAGCGGGGCAAGAGACCCAGTACTTC. Protein product: CAWSEVIAGQETQYF. The chain uses TRBV30 and TRBJ2-5; TRBD2 aligns across 8 bases. After removal of 1 base from V and 2 bases from J, the junction contained 6 bases not matched to a gene. This CDR3 is 15 amino acids long. Germline CDR1 and CDR2: GTSNPN and SVGIG (reference sequence).

The V call is TRBV5-1, the J call TRBJ1-3; D perhaps matches TRBD1 (6 bases). The V gene's germline CDR1 is SGHRS and CDR2 YFSETQ. The ends were cut back, 4 bases at V and 0 bases at J, with 14 bases in the middle. CDR3 length equals 16 residues. Written as DNA, the CDR3 is TGCGCCAGCAGCAGAGAAACAGGGAACTCTGGAAACACCATATATTTT. This encodes CASSRETGNSGNTIYF.

The chain carries TRBV19 and TRBJ1-1; 7 bases are a match to TRBD1. CDR3 length equals 13 residues. Trimming at V came to 7 bases and at J to 3 bases, leaving 5 bases not matched to a gene. The germline V gene encodes CDR1 LNHDA and CDR2 SQIVND (reference sequence). CDR3 region: CASTARGDTEAFF. In nucleotides, the CDR3 is TGTGCCAGTACGGCCAGGGGGGACACTGAAGCTTTCTTT.

This sequence joins TRBV28 and TRBJ1-5; 12 bases map to TRBD1. V shed 3 bases and J 7 bases; nucleotides not matched to a gene: 4. Germline V CDR1 and CDR2: MDHEN, SYDVKM. CDR3 length: 15 residues. CDR3 sequence (DNA): TGTGCCAGCAGTTTTCGGGACAGGGGGCACCAGCCCCAGCATTTT. This codes for CASSFRDRGHQPQHF.

This chain uses TRBV7-9 with TRBJ2-5, with a tentative D call TRBD1 (5 bases). Trimming removed 5 bases from V and 3 bases from J, with 13 bases in between. Germline values: CDR1 SEHNR, CDR2 FQNEAQ (reference sequence). This CDR3 has 14 residues. CDR3 nucleotides: TGTGCCAGCAGCCAGAGAAGCAGGGAAGAGACCCAGTACTTC. This codes for CASSQRSREETQYF.